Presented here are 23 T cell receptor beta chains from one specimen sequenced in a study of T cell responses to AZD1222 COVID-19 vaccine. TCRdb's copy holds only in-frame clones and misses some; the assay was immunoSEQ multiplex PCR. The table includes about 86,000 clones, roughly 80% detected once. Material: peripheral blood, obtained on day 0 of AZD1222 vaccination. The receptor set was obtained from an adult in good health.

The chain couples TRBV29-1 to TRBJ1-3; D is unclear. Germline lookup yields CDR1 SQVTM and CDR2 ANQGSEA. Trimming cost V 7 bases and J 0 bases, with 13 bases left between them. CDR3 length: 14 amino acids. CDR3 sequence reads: CSALDLSSGNTIYF. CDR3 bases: TGCAGCGCCCTGGACCTGAGCTCTGGAAACACCATATATTTT. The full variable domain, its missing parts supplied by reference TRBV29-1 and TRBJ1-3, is SAVISQKPSRDICQRGTSLTIQCQVDSQVTMMFWYRQQPGQSLTLIATANQGSEATYESGFVIDKFPISRPNLTFSTLTVSNMSPEDSSIYLCSALDLSSGNTIYFGEGSWLTVV.

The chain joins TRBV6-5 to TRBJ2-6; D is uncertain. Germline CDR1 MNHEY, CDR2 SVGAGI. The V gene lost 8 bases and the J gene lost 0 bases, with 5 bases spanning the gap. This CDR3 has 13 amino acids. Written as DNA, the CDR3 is TGTGCCAGCTGGGACTCTGGGGCCAACGTCCTGACTTTC. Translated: CASWDSGANVLTF.

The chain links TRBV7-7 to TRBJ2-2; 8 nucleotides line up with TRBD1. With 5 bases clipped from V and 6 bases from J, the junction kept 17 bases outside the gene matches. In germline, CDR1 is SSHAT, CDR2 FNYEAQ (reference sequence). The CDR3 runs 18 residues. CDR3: CASSPLPPTGDNPGELFF. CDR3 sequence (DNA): TGTGCCAGCAGCCCCCTCCCCCCGACAGGGGATAACCCCGGGGAGCTGTTTTTT.

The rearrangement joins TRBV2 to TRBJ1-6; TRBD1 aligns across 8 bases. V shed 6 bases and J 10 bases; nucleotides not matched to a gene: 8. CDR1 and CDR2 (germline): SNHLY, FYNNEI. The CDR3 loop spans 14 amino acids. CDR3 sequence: CASRTGEEASPLHF. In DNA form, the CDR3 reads TGTGCCAGCAGGACAGGGGAAGAGGCATCACCCCTCCACTTT.

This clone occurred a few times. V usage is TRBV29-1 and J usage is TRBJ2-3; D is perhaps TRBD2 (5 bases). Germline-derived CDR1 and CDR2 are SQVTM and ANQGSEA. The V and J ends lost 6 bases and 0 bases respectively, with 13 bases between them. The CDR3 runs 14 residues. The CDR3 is CSVNRGTSTDTQYF. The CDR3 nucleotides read TGCAGCGTAAATCGGGGAACTAGCACAGATACGCAGTATTTT.

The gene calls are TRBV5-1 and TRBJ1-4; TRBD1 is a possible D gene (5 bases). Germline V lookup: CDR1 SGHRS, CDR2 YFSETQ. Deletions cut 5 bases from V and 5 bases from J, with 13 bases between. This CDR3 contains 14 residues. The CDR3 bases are TGCGCCAGCAGGCGGGACGGTGGGAATGAAAAACTGTTTTTT. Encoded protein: CASRRDGGNEKLFF.

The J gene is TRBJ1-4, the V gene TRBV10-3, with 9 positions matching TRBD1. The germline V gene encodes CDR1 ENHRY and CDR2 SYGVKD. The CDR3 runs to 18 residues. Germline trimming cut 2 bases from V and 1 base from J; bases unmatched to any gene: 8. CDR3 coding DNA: TGTGCCATCAGTGAGCCCGGGACAGGGAACAAAACTAATGAAAAACTGTTTTTT. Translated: CAISEPGTGNKTNEKLFF.

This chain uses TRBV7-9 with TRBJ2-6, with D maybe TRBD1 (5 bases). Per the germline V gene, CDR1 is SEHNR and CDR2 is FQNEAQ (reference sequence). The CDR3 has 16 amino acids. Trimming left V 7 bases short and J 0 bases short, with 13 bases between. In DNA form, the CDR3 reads TGTGCCAGCACCCCTCAGGGCAGCTCTGGGGCCAACGTCCTGACTTTC. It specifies CASTPQGSSGANVLTF.

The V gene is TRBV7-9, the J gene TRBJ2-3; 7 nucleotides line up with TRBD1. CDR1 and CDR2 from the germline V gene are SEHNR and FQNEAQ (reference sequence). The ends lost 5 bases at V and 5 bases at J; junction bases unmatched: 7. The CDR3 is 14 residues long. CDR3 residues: CASSPTGYLDTQYF. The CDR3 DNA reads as TGTGCCAGCAGCCCGACAGGGTATTTAGATACGCAGTATTTT.

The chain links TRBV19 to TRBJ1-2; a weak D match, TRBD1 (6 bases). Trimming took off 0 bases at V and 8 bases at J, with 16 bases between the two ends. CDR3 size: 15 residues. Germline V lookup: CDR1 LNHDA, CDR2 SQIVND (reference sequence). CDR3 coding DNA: TGTGCCAGTAGTATAGAGCCCTACAGGGAAACGGGCTACACCTTC. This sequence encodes CASSIEPYRETGYTF.

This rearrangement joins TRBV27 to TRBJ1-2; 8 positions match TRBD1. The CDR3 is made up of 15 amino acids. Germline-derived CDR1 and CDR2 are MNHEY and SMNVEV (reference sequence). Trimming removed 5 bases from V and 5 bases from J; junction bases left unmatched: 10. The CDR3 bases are TGTGCCAGCAGTCGCTCAGGGGGCGCGGGATATGGCTACACCTTC. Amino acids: CASSRSGGAGYGYTF.

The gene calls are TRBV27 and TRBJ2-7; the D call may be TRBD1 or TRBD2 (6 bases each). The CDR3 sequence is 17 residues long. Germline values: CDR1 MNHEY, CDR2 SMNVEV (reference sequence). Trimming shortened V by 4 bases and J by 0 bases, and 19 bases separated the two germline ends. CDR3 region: CASSSNGGTRNSYEQYF. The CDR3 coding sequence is TGTGCCAGCAGTTCGAATGGGGGGACACGAAACTCCTACGAGCAGTACTTC.

The CDR3 is CAIRSTSGLTDTQYF. The CDR3 DNA is TGTGCCATCAGGAGTACTAGCGGACTCACAGATACGCAGTATTTT. The chain combines TRBV10-3 with TRBJ2-3; 8 bases align to TRBD2. The V segment lost 6 bases and the J segment 2 bases; nucleotides outside the gene matches: 7. Germline V CDR1 and CDR2: ENHRY, SYGVKD. The CDR3 contains 15 residues.

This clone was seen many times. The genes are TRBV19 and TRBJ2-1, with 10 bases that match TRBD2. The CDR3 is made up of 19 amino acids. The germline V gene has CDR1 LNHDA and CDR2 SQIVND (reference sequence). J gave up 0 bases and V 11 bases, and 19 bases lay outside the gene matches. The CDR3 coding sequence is TGTGCCGCCGGGACAGTTTATAGCGGGAGGTTTAGCTCCTACAATGAGCAGTTCTTC. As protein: CAAGTVYSGRFSSYNEQFF.

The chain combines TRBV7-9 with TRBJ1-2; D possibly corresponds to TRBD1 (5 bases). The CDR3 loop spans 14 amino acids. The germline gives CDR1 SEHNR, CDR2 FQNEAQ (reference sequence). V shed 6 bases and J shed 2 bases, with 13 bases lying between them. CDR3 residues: CASRTGLGNYGYTF. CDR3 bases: TGTGCCAGCAGAACGGGACTTGGAAACTATGGCTACACCTTC.

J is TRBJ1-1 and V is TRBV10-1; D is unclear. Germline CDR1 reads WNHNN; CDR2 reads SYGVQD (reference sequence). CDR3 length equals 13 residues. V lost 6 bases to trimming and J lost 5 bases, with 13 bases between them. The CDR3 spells CASRNQGGTEAFF. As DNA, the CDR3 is TGCGCCAGCAGGAATCAAGGTGGGACTGAAGCTTTCTTT.

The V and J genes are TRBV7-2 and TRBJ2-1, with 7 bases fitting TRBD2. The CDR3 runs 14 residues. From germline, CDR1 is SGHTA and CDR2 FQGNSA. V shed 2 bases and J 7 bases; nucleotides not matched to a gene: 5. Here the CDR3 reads CASSLRWGGNEQFF. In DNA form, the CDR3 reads TGTGCCAGCAGCTTAAGGTGGGGAGGGAATGAGCAGTTCTTC.

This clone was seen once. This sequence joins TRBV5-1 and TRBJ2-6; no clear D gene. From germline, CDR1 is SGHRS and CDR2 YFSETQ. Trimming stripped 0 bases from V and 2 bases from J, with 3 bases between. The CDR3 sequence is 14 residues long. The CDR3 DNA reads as TGCGCCAGCAGCTTGGAGGCTGGGGCCAACGTCCTGACTTTC. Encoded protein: CASSLEAGANVLTF.

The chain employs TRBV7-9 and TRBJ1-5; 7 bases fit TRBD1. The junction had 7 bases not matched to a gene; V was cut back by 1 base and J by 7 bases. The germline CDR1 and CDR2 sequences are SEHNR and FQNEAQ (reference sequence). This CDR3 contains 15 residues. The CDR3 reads CASSLGGGEGQPQHF. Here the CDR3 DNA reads TGTGCCAGCAGCTTAGGAGGGGGCGAGGGACAGCCCCAGCATTTT.

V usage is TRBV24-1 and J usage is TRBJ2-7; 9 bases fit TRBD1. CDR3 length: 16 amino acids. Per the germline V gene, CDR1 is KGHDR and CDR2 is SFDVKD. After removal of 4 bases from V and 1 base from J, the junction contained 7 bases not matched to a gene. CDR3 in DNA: TGTGCCACCAGTGACTCAGGACAGGGGACATCCTACGAGCAGTACTTC. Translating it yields CATSDSGQGTSYEQYF.

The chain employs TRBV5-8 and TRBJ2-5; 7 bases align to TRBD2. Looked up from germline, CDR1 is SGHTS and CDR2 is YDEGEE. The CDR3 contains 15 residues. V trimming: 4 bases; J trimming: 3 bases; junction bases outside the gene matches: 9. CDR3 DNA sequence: TGTGCCAGCAGCAATGGGGGGGGTTGGGAAGAGACCCAGTACTTC. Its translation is CASSNGGGWEETQYF.

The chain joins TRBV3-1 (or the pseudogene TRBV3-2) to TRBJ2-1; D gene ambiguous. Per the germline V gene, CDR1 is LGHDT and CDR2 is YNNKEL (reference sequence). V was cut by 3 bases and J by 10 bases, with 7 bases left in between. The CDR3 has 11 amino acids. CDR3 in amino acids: CASSQAKEQFF. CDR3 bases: TGTGCCAGCAGCCAGGCGAAGGAGCAGTTCTTC.

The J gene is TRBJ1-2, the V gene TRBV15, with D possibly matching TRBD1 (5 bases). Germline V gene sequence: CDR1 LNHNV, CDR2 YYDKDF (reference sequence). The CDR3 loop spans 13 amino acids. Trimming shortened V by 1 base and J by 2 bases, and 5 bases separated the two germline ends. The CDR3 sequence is CATSRAGNYGYTF. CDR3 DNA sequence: TGTGCCACCAGCAGAGCAGGGAACTATGGCTACACCTTC.